What follows is one TCR beta chain and its context. The antigen remains undetermined. These data belong to a study of naive CD8 T cells in extremely preterm neonates. Whole-study results and caveats: Preterm neonates had significantly lower iChao1 richness than other age groups. Shared CDR3 nucleotide sequences: preterm 2.7%, term 0.35% to 0.4%, children approximately 0.028%, adults around 0.0097%. Preterm CDR3s were shorter than older groups', with fewer N additions and less trimming.

Extremely preterm births at about 23-27 weeks of gestation supplied the samples. Excluded: fetal demise, active maternal HSV, known maternal HIV. Live Annexin V-negative naive CD3+CD8+CD45RA+CCR7+ T cells were sorted. This CDR3 region has 15 residues. J gave up 0 bases and V 0 bases, and 0 bases lay outside the gene matches. Per germline, CDR1 SGDLS and CDR2 YYNGEE. TCRdb's copy holds only in-frame clones and misses some; the assay was immunoSEQ multiplex PCR. The sample has some 4,800 clones, about 95% seen once. The sequenced sample was naive CD8+ T cells from cord blood. The sequence was obtained from a boy who was born preterm. The chain has TRBV9 and TRBJ2-7; 10 positions match TRBD2. Written as DNA, the CDR3 is TGTGCCAGCAGCGTAGGGACTAGCGGCTCCTACGAGCAGTACTTC. Translated, it gives CASSVGTSGSYEQYF.